This TCR beta chain is from a study of T-cell reconstitution after alpha-beta-depleted transplantation in children. CDR3 length: 13 residues. Germline CDR1 is GTSNPN and CDR2 is SVGIG (reference sequence). Trimming removed 1 base from V and 10 bases from J, with 14 bases in between. This clonotype appeared many times. The authors prepared the TCRbeta library with unique molecular identifiers. TCRdb re-derived calls from the PCR reads in MiXCR, one entry per CDR3 protein. Of about 120,000 distinct CDR3 sequences in the sample, over 9% were seen once. Sequenced material: PBMCs from the stem cell graft donor, taken from the stem cell graft. The TCR originated in a human donor who donated a stem cell graft to a child with acute lymphoblastic leukemia. The V gene is TRBV30, the J gene TRBJ2-1; possibly TRBD2 for D (5 bases). The CDR3: CAWSAYSVKEQFF. The CDR3 bases are TGTGCCTGGAGTGCCTATAGCGTTAAGGAGCAGTTCTTC.